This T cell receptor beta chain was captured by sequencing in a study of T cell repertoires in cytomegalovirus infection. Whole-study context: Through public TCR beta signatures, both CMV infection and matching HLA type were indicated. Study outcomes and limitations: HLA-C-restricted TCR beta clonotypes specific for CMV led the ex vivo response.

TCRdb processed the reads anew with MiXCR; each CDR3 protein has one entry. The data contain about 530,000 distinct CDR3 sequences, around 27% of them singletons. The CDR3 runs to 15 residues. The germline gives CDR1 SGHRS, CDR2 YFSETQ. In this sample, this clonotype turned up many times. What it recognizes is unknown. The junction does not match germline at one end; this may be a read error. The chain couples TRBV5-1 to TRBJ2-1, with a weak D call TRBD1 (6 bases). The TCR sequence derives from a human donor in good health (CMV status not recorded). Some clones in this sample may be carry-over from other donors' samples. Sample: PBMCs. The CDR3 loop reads CASSSGQSSYNEQFF. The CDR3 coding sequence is TGTGCCAGCAGCTCCGGACAGAGCTCCTACAATGAGCAGTTCTTC.